These T cell receptor beta chains were read from a single sample in a study of blood T cell repertoires in COVID-19. Produced via immunoSEQ multiplex PCR; TCRdb's table is partial and in-frame only. In the table there are approximately 80,000 clones, approximately 85% of which are singletons. The sample consisted of peripheral blood. These receptors were collected from an elderly woman with COVID-19, enrolled during active disease. Both conserved end residues are part of each CDR3. D genes are given only for firm matches. Part of the rows lack a size; the others show once, few, many or a class for expanded clones.

TRBV10-3,13,NA,TRBJ2-5,NA,TGTGCCATCAGTGCACTTAGCCAAGAGACCCAGTACTTC,CAISALSQETQYF
TRBV18,13,TRBD2,TRBJ2-7,NA,TGTGCCAGCTCACAGCGGGAGAACTACGAGCAGTACTTC,CASSQRENYEQYF
TRBV30,13,NA,TRBJ1-2,once,TGTGCCTGGAGTGTAGGGCAGGGGCGAGGCTACACCTTC,CAWSVGQGRGYTF
TRBV5-4,15,TRBD2,TRBJ2-1,NA,TGTGCCAGCACCATAGGACTAGCGCGTTACAATGAGCAGTTCTTC,CASTIGLARYNEQFF
TRBV18,14,TRBD1,TRBJ1-6,NA,TGTGCCAGCTCACCAAAGGGGGCAGAGTCACCCCTCCACTTT,CASSPKGAESPLHF
TRBV6-5,14,NA,TRBJ1-5,NA,TGTGCCAGCAGTTACTCGCGGGGGGGGCAGCCCCAGCATTTT,CASSYSRGGQPQHF
TRBV2,13,NA,TRBJ1-5,few,TGTGCCAGCGGGGGGGATAGCAATCAGCCCCAGCATTTT,CASGGDSNQPQHF
TRBV10-3,14,NA,TRBJ2-1,once,TGTGCCACCCGGGGAGCTAGTCGGCTCAATGAGCAGTTCTTC,CATRGASRLNEQFF
TRBV6-1,18,TRBD1,TRBJ1-1,NA,TGTGCCAGCAGTGTAAGTCGGGGGACAGGGAGGAGGTCCACTGAAGCTTTCTTT,CASSVSRGTGRRSTEAFF
TRBV28,12,NA,TRBJ2-3,NA,TGTGCCAGCTATAGCGGTTCAGATACGCAGTATTTT,CASYSGSDTQYF
TRBV6-2/TRBV6-3,18,TRBD2,TRBJ2-7,NA,TGTGCCAGCAGTTACTCGAGACTCTTCAGCGGGGGGGCTTACGAGCAGTACTTC,CASSYSRLFSGGAYEQYF
TRBV27,13,NA,TRBJ2-7,NA,TGTGCCAGCAGTTTTTTGGGGCACTACGAGCAGTACTTC,CASSFLGHYEQYF
TRBV25-1,16,TRBD2,TRBJ2-7,NA,TGTGCCAGCAGTGCGTCTAGCGGGAGGGCCAGGTACGAGCAGTACTTC,CASSASSGRARYEQYF
TRBV5-1,19,TRBD1,TRBJ2-1,NA,TGCGCCAGCAGCCAGCCTACAATCGGACAGGGAACCTCGTACAATGAGCAGTTCTTC,CASSQPTIGQGTSYNEQFF
TRBV2,13,NA,TRBJ1-2,once,TGTGCCAGCAGCCGAGGAAGCGACTATGGCTACACCTTC,CASSRGSDYGYTF
TRBV2,14,NA,TRBJ1-1,few,TGTGCCAGCAGCGACCAGGGAAGCGACACTGAAGCTTTCTTT,CASSDQGSDTEAFF
TRBV14,11,NA,TRBJ2-5,NA,TGTGCCCGCACAGTCGTCGAGACCCAGTACTTC,CARTVVETQYF
TRBV6-4,14,TRBD2,TRBJ2-1,NA,TGTGCCAGCAGTGTAATAGCGGGCCAAAATGAGCAGTTCTTC,CASSVIAGQNEQFF
TRBV6-2/TRBV6-3,12,NA,TRBJ2-7,NA,TGTGCCAGCAGTTACGACAGCTACGAGCAGTACTTC,CASSYDSYEQYF
TRBV3-1/TRBV3-2,15,TRBD1,TRBJ1-2,NA,TGTGCCAGCAGCCATGACCGGGACAGGAACTATGGCTACACCTTC,CASSHDRDRNYGYTF
TRBV29-1,14,NA,TRBJ1-5,NA,TGCAGCGTTGTCTCAGGGTTTAGCAATCAGCCCCAGCATTTT,CSVVSGFSNQPQHF
TRBV4-2,16,TRBD2,TRBJ2-1,NA,TGTGCCAGCAGCCGAGCGGGACTAACATCCTACAATGAGCAGTTCTTC,CASSRAGLTSYNEQFF
TRBV6-5,15,NA,TRBJ2-7,NA,TGTGCCAGCACGTACACCCCGCACTACTCCTACGAGCAGTACTTC,CASTYTPHYSYEQYF
TRBV7-3,15,NA,TRBJ2-1,NA,TGTGCCAGCAGCTTAACTGGCGGCTCCTACAATGAGCAGTTCTTC,CASSLTGGSYNEQFF
TRBV11-2,14,NA,TRBJ2-7,once,TGTGCCAGCAGCAGCACTGGTTTCCCCTACGAGCAGTACTTC,CASSSTGFPYEQYF
TRBV9,15,NA,TRBJ2-7,once,TGTGCCAGCAGCGTGGGCCGGGCAGGGACACACGAGCAGTACTTC,CASSVGRAGTHEQYF
TRBV27,15,TRBD2,TRBJ2-3,NA,TGTGCCAGCAGTTCGCTAGCGGGGGTGGTAGATACGCAGTATTTT,CASSSLAGVVDTQYF
TRBV18,12,NA,TRBJ2-5,NA,TGTGCCAGCTCACCCACCGGAGAGACCCAGTACTTC,CASSPTGETQYF
TRBV2,14,NA,TRBJ1-2,NA,TGTGCCAGCAGTGAAATTTGGGGCACTGGGGGCTACACCTTC,CASSEIWGTGGYTF
TRBV30,11,NA,TRBJ2-2,NA,TGTGCCTGGACAAGGAGCGGGGAGCTGTTTTTT,CAWTRSGELFF
TRBV18,16,TRBD1,TRBJ2-2,few,TGTGCCAGCTCACCTGCAGGGGGATGGAACACCGGGGAGCTGTTTTTT,CASSPAGGWNTGELFF
TRBV5-4,16,NA,TRBJ1-2,NA,TGTGCCAGCAGCTCCAATGTCAGGGGCGGTTTGCGTGGCTACACCTTC,CASSSNVRGGLRGYTF
TRBV2,15,TRBD2,TRBJ2-7,once,TGTGCCAGCAGTGGCCCTGGTAGCGGGAGCTACGAGCAGTACTTC,CASSGPGSGSYEQYF
TRBV2,16,TRBD1,TRBJ2-7,NA,TGTGCCAGCAAAGTTCGGGACAGGGTCCCTCCCTACGAGCAGTACTTC,CASKVRDRVPPYEQYF
TRBV4-2,14,NA,TRBJ2-5,NA,TGTGCCAGCAGCCCCCTAGTCGAGTCAGAGACCCAGTACTTC,CASSPLVESETQYF
TRBV7-2,15,NA,TRBJ1-5,few,TGTGCCAGCAGCTTCTGGGGAGTGAGCAATCAGCCCCAGCATTTT,CASSFWGVSNQPQHF
TRBV9,15,TRBD2,TRBJ2-5,NA,TGTGCCAGCAGCGTGATGGGGGGGAGAGGAGAGACCCAGTACTTC,CASSVMGGRGETQYF
TRBV24-1,11,NA,TRBJ2-1,NA,TGTGCCACCAGTGACCCCCGTGAGCAGTTCTTC,CATSDPREQFF
TRBV28,15,TRBD1,TRBJ2-2,NA,TGTGCCAGCAGTGCGGGACAGGGGGGTCCCGGGGAGCTGTTTTTT,CASSAGQGGPGELFF
TRBV6-5,13,NA,TRBJ2-7,NA,TGTGCCAGCAGCCGACAGGACTCCTACGAGCAGTACTTC,CASSRQDSYEQYF
TRBV24-1,14,NA,TRBJ2-2,NA,TGTGCCACCAGTGGCCAGGGAAACACCGGGGAGCTGTTTTTT,CATSGQGNTGELFF
TRBV19,14,NA,TRBJ2-1,NA,TGTGCCAGTGAGAGGGGACTGAGTTACAATGAGCAGTTCTTC,CASERGLSYNEQFF
TRBV11-2,13,NA,TRBJ1-1,once,TGTGCCAGCAGCTTAGATCGGGGGGTCTGGGCTTTCTTT,CASSLDRGVWAFF
TRBV6-5,13,NA,TRBJ1-1,NA,TGTGCCAGCAGTTACCAGGGGTACACTGAAGCTTTCTTT,CASSYQGYTEAFF
TRBV6-5,14,TRBD1,TRBJ2-5,NA,TGTGCCAGCAGCCCGACAGGGAAATGGGAGACCCAGTACTTC,CASSPTGKWETQYF
TRBV4-1,16,NA,TRBJ1-6,NA,TGCGCCAGCAGCCACGACATGACGGGAGGGAATTCACCCCTCCACTTT,CASSHDMTGGNSPLHF
TRBV28,14,NA,TRBJ1-4,NA,TGTGCCAGCAGTTTTGCGAGTTTTAATGAAAAACTGTTTTTT,CASSFASFNEKLFF
TRBV15,16,TRBD1,TRBJ1-1,NA,TGTGCCACCAGCAGAGATTTGGACAGGGCGAACACTGAAGCTTTCTTT,CATSRDLDRANTEAFF
TRBV7-2,14,NA,TRBJ2-3,NA,TGTGCCAGCAGCCCAATGGCGGGGACAGATACGCAGTATTTT,CASSPMAGTDTQYF
TRBV7-9,11,NA,TRBJ2-1,NA,TGTGCCAGCAGAGGAGGCGGGGCACCGTTCTTC,CASRGGGAPFF
TRBV5-6,12,NA,TRBJ2-3,few,TGTGCCAGCAGCCTTAGCACAGATACGCAGTATTTT,CASSLSTDTQYF
TRBV9,14,NA,TRBJ1-5,NA,TGTGCCAGCAGCGTAGGTAACGGCGAGGGGCCCCAGCATTTT,CASSVGNGEGPQHF
TRBV9,15,NA,TRBJ2-5,NA,TGTGCCAGCAGCTCGACAGGGACTAGTATGGAGACCCAGTACTTC,CASSSTGTSMETQYF
TRBV6-6,16,TRBD2,TRBJ2-7,NA,TGTGCCAGCAGTTCCCCGGGACTAGCGGGAGTCTACGAGCAGTACTTC,CASSSPGLAGVYEQYF
TRBV5-4,15,TRBD1,TRBJ1-1,NA,TGTGCCAGCACCCAGGCCGGGACAGGGGACACTGAAGCTTTCTTT,CASTQAGTGDTEAFF
TRBV30,14,NA,TRBJ2-1,NA,TGTGCCTGGAGCAAGATTGGGCACTACAATGAGCAGTTCTTC,CAWSKIGHYNEQFF
TRBV5-6,16,NA,TRBJ2-3,NA,TGTGCCAGCAGCTTGGCGACTAGTTCTCGCACAGATACGCAGTATTTT,CASSLATSSRTDTQYF
TRBV30,15,NA,TRBJ1-2,NA,TGTGCCTGGGGGAACCGCGCTGAAGGGGGCTATGGCTACACCTTC,CAWGNRAEGGYGYTF
TRBV6-1,13,NA,TRBJ2-3,NA,TGTGCCAGCAGTGAAGCGGCGGTCCCCACGCAGTATTTT,CASSEAAVPTQYF